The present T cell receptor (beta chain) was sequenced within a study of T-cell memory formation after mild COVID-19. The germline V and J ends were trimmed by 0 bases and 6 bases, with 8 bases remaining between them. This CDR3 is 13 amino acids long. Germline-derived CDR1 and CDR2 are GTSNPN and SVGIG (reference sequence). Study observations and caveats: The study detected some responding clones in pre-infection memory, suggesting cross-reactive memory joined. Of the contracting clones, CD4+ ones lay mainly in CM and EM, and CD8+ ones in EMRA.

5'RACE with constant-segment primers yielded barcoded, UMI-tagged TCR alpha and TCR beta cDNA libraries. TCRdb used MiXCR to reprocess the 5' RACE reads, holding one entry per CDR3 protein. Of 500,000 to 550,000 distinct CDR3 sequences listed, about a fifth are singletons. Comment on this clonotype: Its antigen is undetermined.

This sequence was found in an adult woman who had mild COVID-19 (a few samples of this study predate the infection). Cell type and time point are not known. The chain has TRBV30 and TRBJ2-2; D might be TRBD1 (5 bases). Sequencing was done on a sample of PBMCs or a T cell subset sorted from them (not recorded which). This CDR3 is CAWSVWGPGELFF. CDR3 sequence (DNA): TGTGCCTGGAGTGTGTGGGGCCCCGGGGAGCTGTTTTTT.